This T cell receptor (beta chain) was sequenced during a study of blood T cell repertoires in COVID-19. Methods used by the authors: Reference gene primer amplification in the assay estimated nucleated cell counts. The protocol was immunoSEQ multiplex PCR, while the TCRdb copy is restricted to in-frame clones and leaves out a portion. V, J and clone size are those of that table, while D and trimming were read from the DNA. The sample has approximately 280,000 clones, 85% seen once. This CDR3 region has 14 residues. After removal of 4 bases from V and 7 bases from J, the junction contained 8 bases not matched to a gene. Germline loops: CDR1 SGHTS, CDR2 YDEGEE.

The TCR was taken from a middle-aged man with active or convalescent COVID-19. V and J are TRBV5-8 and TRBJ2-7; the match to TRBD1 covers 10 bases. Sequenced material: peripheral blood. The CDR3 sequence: CASSRPGQGKEQYF. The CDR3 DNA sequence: TGTGCCAGCAGCCGACCGGGACAGGGGAAAGAGCAGTACTTC.